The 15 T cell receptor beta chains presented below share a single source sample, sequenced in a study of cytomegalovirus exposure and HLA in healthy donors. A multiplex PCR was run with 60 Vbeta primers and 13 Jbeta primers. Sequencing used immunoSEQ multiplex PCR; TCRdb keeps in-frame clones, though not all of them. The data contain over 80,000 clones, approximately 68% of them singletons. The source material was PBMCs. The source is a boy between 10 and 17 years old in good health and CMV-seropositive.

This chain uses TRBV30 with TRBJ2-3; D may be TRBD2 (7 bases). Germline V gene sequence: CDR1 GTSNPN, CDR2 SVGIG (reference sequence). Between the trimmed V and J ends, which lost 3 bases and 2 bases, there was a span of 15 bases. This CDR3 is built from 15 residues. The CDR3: CAWRLGGGFTDTQYF. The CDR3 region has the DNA TGTGCCTGGAGGCTCGGCGGGGGCTTCACAGATACGCAGTATTTT.

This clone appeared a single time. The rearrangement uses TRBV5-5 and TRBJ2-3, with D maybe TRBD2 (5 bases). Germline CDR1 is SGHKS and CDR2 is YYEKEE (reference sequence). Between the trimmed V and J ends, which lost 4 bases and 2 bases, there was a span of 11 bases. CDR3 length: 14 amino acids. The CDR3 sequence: CASSPIANTDTQYF. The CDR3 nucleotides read TGTGCCAGCAGCCCAATAGCGAACACAGATACGCAGTATTTT.

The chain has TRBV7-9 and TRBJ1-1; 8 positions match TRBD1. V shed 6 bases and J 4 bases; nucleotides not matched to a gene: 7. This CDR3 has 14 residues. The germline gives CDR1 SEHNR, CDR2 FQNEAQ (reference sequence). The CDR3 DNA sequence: TGTGCCAGCAGACAGGGACAGGCCTTCACTGAAGCTTTCTTT. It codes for CASRQGQAFTEAFF. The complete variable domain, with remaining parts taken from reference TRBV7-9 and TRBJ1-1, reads DTGVSQNPRHKITKRGQNVTFRCDPISEHNRLYWYRQTLGQGPEFLTYFQNEAQLEKSRLLSDRFSAERPKGSFSTLEIQRTEQGDSAMYLCASRQGQAFTEAFFGQGTRLTVV.

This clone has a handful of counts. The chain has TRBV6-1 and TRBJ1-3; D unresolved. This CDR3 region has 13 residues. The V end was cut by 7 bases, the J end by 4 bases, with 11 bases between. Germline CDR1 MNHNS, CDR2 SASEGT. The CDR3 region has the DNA TGTGCCAGCAACCCTAAATGGGGAAACACCATATATTTT. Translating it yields CASNPKWGNTIYF.

The CDR3 spells CASSLGGQSAEKLFF. The CDR3 bases are TGCGCCAGCAGCTTAGGGGGACAGTCGGCTGAAAAACTGTTTTTT. V is TRBV5-1 and J is TRBJ1-4; 7 nucleotides match TRBD1. The V segment lost 2 bases and the J segment 7 bases; nucleotides outside the gene matches: 8. The CDR3 length is 15 residues. CDR1 and CDR2 from the germline V gene are SGHRS and YFSETQ. Complete variable domain (other parts from reference TRBV5-1 and TRBJ1-4): KAGVTQTPRYLIKTRGQQVTLSCSPISGHRSVSWYQQTPGQGLQFLFEYFSETQRNKGNFPGRFSGRQFSNSRSEMNVSTLELGDSALYLCASSLGGQSAEKLFFGSGTQLSVL.

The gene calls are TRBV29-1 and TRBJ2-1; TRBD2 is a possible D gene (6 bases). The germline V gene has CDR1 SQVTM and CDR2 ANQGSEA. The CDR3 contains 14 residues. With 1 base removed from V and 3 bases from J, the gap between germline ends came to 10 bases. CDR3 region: CSVEAGRNYNEQFF. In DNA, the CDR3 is TGCAGCGTTGAAGCGGGGAGGAACTACAATGAGCAGTTCTTC.

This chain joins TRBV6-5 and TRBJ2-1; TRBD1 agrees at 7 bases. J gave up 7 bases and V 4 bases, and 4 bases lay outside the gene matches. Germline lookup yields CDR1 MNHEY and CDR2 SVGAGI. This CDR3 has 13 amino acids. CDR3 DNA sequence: TGTGCCAGCAGTTTAGCACAGGGGAATGAGCAGTTCTTC. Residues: CASSLAQGNEQFF.

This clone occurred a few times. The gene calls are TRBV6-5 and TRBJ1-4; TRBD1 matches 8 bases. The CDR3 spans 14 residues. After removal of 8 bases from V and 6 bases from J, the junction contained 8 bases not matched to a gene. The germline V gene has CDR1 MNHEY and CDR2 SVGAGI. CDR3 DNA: TGTGCCAGCGGTATTGGACAGGGAGATGAAAAACTGTTTTTT. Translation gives CASGIGQGDEKLFF.

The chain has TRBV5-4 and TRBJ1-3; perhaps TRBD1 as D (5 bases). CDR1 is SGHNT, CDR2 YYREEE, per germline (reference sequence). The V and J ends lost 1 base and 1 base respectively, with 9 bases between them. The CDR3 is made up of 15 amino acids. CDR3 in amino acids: CASSLSRASGNTIYF. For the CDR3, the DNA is TGTGCCAGCAGCTTGAGCAGGGCGTCTGGAAACACCATATATTTT.

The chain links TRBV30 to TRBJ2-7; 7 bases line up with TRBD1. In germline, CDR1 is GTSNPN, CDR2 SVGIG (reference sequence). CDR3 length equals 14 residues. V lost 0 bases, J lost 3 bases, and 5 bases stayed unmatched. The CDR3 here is CAWSVPGTDYEQYF. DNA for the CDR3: TGTGCCTGGAGTGTACCGGGGACAGACTACGAGCAGTACTTC.

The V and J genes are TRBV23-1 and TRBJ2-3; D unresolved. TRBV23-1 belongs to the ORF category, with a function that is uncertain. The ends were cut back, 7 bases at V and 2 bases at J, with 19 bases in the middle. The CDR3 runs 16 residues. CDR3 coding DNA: TGCGCCAGCAACCTCTCTCCGAGTACCTACACAGATACGCAGTATTTT. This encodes CASNLSPSTYTDTQYF.

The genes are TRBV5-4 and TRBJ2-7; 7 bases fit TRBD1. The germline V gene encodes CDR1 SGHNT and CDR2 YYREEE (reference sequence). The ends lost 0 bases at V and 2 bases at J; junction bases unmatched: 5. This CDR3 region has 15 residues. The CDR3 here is CASSLGSGQTYEQYF. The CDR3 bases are TGTGCCAGCAGCTTGGGATCGGGACAGACCTACGAGCAGTACTTC.

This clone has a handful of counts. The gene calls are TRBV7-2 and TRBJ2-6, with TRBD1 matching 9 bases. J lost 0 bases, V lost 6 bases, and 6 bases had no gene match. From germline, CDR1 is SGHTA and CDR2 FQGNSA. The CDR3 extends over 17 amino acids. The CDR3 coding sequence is TGTGCCAGCAGATTGACAGGGGGAGACTCTGGGGCCAACGTCCTGACTTTC. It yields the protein CASRLTGGDSGANVLTF.

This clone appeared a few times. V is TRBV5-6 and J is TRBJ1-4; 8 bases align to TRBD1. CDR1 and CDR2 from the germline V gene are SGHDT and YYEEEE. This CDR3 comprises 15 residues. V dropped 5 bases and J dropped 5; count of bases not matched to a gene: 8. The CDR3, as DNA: TGTGCCAGCAGACCCCTGACAGGGGACAATGAAAAACTGTTTTTT. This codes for CASRPLTGDNEKLFF.

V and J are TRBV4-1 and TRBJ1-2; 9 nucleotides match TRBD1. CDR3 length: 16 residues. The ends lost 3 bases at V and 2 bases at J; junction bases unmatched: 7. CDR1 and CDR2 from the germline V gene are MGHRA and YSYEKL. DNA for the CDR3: TGCGCCAGCAGCCACGTGGGGGGACAGGGAAACTATGGCTACACCTTC. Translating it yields CASSHVGGQGNYGYTF.